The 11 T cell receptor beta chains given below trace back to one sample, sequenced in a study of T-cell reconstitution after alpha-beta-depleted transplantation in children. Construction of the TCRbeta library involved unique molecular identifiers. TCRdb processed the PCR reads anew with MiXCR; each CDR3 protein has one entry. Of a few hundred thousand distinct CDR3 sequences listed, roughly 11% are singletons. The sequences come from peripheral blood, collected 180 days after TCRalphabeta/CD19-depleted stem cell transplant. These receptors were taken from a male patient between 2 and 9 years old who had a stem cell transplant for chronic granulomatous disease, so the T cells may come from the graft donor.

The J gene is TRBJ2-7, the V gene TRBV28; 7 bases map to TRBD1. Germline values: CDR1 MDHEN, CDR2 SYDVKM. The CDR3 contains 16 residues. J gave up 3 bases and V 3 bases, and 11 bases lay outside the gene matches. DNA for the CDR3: TGTGCCAGCAGTTTTCCCCCCGGGACAGTACTCTACGAGCAGTACTTC. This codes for CASSFPPGTVLYEQYF.

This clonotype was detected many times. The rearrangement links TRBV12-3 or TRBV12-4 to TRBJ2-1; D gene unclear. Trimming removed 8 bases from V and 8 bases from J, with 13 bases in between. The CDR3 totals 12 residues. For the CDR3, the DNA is TGTGCCAGCGGACCGTTGGGCGATGAGCAGTTCTTC. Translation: CASGPLGDEQFF.

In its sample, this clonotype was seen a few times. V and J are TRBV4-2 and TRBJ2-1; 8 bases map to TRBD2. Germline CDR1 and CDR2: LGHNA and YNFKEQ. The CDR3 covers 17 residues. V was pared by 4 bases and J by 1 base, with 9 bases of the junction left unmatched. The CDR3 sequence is CASSLGGVGRSYNEQFF. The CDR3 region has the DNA TGTGCCAGCAGCCTCGGGGGGGTCGGGAGATCCTACAATGAGCAGTTCTTC.

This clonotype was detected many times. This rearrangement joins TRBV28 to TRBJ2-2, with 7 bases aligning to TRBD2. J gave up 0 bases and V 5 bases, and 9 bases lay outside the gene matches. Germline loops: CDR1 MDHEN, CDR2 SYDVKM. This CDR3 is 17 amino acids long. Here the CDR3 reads CASSPTVGRANTGELFF. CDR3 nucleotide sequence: TGTGCCAGCAGTCCTACTGTTGGGAGGGCGAACACCGGGGAGCTGTTTTTT. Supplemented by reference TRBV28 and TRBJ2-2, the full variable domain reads DVKVTQSSRYLVKRTGEKVFLECVQDMDHENMFWYRQDPGLGLRLIYFSYDVKMKEKGDIPEGYSVSREKKERFSLILESASTNQTSMYLCASSPTVGRANTGELFFGEGSRLTVL.

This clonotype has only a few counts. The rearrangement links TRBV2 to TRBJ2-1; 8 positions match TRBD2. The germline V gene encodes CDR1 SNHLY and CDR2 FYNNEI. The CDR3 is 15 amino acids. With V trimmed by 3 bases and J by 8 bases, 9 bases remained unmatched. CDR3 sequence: CASSERSGSGHEQFF. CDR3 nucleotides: TGTGCCAGCAGTGAGCGGAGCGGGAGTGGGCATGAGCAGTTCTTC.

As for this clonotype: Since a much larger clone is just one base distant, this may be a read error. CDR3 DNA sequence: TGCAGCGGGGACAGGGAGGGTAGCGGCAAACGAGAGGTATCCAACGAGCAGTACTTC. This encodes CSGDREGSGKREVSNEQYF. The chain is built from TRBV29-1 and TRBJ2-7; TRBD1 matches at 9 bases. Germline values: CDR1 SQVTM, CDR2 ANQGSEA. The CDR3 is made up of 19 amino acids. V was pared by 7 bases and J by 5 bases, with 27 bases of the junction left unmatched.

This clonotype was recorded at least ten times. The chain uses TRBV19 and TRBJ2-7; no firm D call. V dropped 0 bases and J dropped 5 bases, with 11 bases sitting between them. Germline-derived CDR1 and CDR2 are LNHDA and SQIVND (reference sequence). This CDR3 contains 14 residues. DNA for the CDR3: TGTGCCAGTAGTATAGATCGTCGCCCCCACGAGCAGTACTTC. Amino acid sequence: CASSIDRRPHEQYF.

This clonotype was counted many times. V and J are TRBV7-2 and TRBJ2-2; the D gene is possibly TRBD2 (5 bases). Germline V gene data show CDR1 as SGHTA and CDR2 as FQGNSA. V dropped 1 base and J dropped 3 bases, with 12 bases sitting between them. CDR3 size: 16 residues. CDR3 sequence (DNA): TGTGCCAGCAGCTTAGGAGGGTTATGGTACACCGGGGAGCTGTTTTTT. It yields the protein CASSLGGLWYTGELFF.

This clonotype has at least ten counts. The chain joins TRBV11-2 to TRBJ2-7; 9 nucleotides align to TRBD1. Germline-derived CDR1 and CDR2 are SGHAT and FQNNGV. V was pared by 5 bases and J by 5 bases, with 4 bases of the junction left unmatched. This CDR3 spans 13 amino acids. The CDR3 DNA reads TGTGCCAGCAGCCGGGACAGGGTCCACGAGCAGTACTTC. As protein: CASSRDRVHEQYF.

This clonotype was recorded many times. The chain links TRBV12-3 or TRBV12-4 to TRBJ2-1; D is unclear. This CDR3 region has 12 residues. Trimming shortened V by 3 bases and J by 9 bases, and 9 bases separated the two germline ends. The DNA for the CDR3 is TGTGCCAGCAGTTTTATTCCCGCTGAGCAGTTCTTC. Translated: CASSFIPAEQFF.

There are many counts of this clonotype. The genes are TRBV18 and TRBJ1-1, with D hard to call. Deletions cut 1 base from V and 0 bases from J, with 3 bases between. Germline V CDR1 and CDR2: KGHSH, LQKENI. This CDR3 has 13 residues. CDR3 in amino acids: CASSPQMNTEAFF. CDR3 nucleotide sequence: TGTGCCAGCTCACCACAGATGAACACTGAAGCTTTCTTT.